This T cell receptor (beta chain) was recorded in a study of blood T cell repertoires in COVID-19. Germline lookup yields CDR1 SGHRS and CDR2 YFSETQ. V gave up 2 bases and J gave up 0 bases; unmatched junction bases: 3. The CDR3 runs 15 residues. Using immunoSEQ multiplex PCR, the repertoire was profiled, and TCRdb retains in-frame clones only, with some absent. The data hold a few hundred thousand clones, with more than 90% observed a single time. Material for sequencing was PBMCs or T cells enriched from blood (not recorded which). The genes are TRBV5-1 and TRBJ2-7; 9 positions agree with TRBD1. The receptor's source is a woman under 40 who had recovered from COVID-19. The CDR3 sequence: CASSLRQGGSYEQYF. The CDR3 DNA reads as TGCGCCAGCAGCTTACGACAGGGGGGCTCCTACGAGCAGTACTTC.